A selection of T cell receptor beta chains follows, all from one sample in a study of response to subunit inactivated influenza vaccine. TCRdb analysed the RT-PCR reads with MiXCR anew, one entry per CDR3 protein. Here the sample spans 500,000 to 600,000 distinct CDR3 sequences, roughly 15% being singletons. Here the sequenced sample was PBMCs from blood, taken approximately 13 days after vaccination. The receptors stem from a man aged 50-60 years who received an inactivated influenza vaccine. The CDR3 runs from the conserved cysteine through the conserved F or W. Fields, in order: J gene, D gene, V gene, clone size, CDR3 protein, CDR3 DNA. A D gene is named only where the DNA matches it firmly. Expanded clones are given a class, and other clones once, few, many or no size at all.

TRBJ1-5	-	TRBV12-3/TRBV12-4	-	CASSLWDKGNHQPQHF	TGTGCCAGCAGTTTATGGGACAAGGGGAATCATCAGCCCCAGCATTTT
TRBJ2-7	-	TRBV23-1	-	CARTTYEQYF	TGCGCCAGAACAACCTACGAGCAGTACTTC
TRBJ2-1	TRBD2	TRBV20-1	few	CSARGSSGGAPNEQFF	TGCAGTGCTAGAGGCTCTAGCGGGGGGGCCCCCAATGAGCAGTTCTTC
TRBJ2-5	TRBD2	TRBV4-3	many	CASSQDATGGLLETQYF	TGCGCCAGCAGCCAAGATGCGACGGGAGGGCTATTGGAGACCCAGTACTTC
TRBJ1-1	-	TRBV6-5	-	CASSYYGAGVEAFF	TGTGCCAGCAGTTACTACGGTGCAGGGGTTGAAGCTTTCTTT
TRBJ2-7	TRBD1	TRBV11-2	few	CASRTGTGQYEQYF	TGTGCCAGCAGAACCGGGACAGGGCAGTACGAGCAGTACTTC
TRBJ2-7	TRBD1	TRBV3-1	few	CASSQAGQGSYEQYF	TGTGCCAGCAGCCAAGCGGGACAGGGGAGTTACGAGCAGTACTTC
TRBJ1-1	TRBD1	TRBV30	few	CAWSGQGAQAAFF	TGTGCCTGGAGTGGGCAGGGGGCGCAGGCGGCTTTCTTT
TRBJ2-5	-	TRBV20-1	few	CSAVGEGWETQYF	TGCAGTGCTGTGGGTGAGGGTTGGGAGACCCAGTACTTC
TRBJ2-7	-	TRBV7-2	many	CASSLTLGYEQYF	TGTGCCAGCAGCTTAACTCTCGGCTACGAGCAGTACTTC
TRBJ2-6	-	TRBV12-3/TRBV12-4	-	CASSLGAHSGANVLTF	TGTGCCAGCAGTTTAGGAGCGCACTCTGGGGCCAACGTCCTGACTTTC
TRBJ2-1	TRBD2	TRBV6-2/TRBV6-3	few	CASSFELAGGSSYNEQFF	TGTGCCAGCAGTTTCGAACTAGCGGGGGGGAGCTCCTACAATGAGCAGTTCTTC
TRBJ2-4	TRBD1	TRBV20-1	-	CSVNRGQNIQYF	TGCAGTGTTAACAGGGGGCAAAACATTCAGTACTTC
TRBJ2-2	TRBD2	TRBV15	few	CATSRPLGLAGGNTGELFF	TGTGCCACCAGCAGGCCCCTCGGACTAGCGGGAGGGAACACCGGGGAGCTGTTTTTT
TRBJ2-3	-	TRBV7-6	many	CASSHDSGTSSTDTQYF	TGTGCCAGCAGCCACGACTCCGGGACGTCGAGCACAGATACGCAGTATTTT
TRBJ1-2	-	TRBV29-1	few	CSVGEQGRFGYTF	TGCAGCGTTGGGGAACAGGGAAGGTTTGGCTACACCTTC
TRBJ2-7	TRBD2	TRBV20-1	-	CSARVGGSLSYEQYF	TGCAGTGCTAGAGTGGGAGGGAGTCTTTCCTACGAGCAGTACTTC
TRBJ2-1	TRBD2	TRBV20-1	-	CSARGSSGSGNEQFF	TGCAGTGCTAGAGGCAGTAGCGGGAGTGGCAATGAGCAGTTCTTC
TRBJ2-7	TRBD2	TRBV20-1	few	CSARGGTSGSFEQYF	TGCAGTGCTAGAGGCGGGACTAGCGGGAGTTTCGAGCAGTACTTC
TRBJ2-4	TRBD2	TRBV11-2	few	CASTESTSGGGLEYF	TGTGCCAGCACCGAAAGTACTAGCGGGGGGGGATTGGAGTACTTC
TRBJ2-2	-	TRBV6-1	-	CASTTRGGPDTGELFF	TGTGCCAGCACGACACGTGGCGGGCCCGACACCGGGGAGCTGTTTTTT
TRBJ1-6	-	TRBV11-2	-	CASSLESWVREDSPLHF	TGTGCCAGCAGCTTAGAAAGTTGGGTCAGGGAGGATTCACCCCTCCACTTT
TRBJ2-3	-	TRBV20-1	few	CSAPVVRGETDTQYF	TGCAGTGCCCCAGTTGTTAGGGGAGAAACAGATACGCAGTATTTT
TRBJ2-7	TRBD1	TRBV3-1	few	CASSQAWDRGHEQYF	TGTGCCAGCAGCCAAGCGTGGGACAGGGGCCACGAGCAGTACTTC
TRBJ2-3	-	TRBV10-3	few	CAISESGVPDTQYF	TGTGCCATCAGTGAGTCTGGGGTGCCAGATACGCAGTATTTT
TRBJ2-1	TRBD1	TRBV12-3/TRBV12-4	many	CASSLGTGWLSEQFF	TGTGCCAGCAGTTTGGGGACAGGGTGGTTAAGTGAGCAGTTCTTC
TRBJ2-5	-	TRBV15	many	CATSRDTQETQYF	TGTGCCACCAGCAGAGATACGCAAGAGACCCAGTACTTC
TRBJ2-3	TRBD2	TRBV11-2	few	CASSLRRGGNTDTQYF	TGTGCCAGCAGCTTGCGGCGGGGGGGCAACACAGATACGCAGTATTTT
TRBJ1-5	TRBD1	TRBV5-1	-	CASSLTGGNNQPQHF	TGCGCCAGCAGCCTGACAGGGGGAAACAATCAGCCCCAGCATTTT
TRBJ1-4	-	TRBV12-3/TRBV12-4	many	CASSLRGLNEKLFF	TGTGCCAGCAGTTTACGTGGACTTAATGAAAAACTGTTTTTT
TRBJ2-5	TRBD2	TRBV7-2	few	CASSFNGLAGAETQYF	TGTGCCAGCAGCTTCAACGGACTAGCGGGAGCAGAGACCCAGTACTTC
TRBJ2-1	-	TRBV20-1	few	CSATPRGDEQFF	TGCAGTGCAACCCCACGAGGGGATGAGCAGTTCTTC
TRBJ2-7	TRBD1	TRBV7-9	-	CASSTGTDNEQYF	TGTGCCAGCAGTACCGGGACAGACAACGAGCAGTACTTC
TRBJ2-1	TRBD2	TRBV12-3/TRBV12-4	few	CASTAGGVEQFF	TGTGCCAGCACCGCGGGAGGAGTTGAGCAGTTCTTC
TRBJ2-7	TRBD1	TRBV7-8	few	CASSPVWAQGNEQYF	TGTGCCAGCAGCCCAGTTTGGGCACAGGGGAACGAGCAGTACTTC
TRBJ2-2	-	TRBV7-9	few	CASSLLGGPHTGELFF	TGTGCCAGCAGCTTATTGGGGGGGCCCCACACCGGGGAGCTGTTTTTT
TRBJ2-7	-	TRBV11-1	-	CASSLGSGGHYEQYF	TGTGCCAGCAGCTTAGGTAGCGGAGGGCACTACGAGCAGTACTTC
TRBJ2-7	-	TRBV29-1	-	CSVLGQSSYEQYF	TGCAGCGTTCTTGGACAGAGCTCCTACGAGCAGTACTTC
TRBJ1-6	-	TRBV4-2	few	CASSQEGPYNSPLHF	TGTGCCAGCAGCCAAGAAGGCCCCTATAATTCACCCCTCCACTTT
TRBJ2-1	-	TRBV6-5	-	CASSYSGVVSSYNEQFF	TGTGCCAGCAGTTACTCCGGGGTCGTGAGCTCCTACAATGAGCAGTTCTTC
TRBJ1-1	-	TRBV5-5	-	CASSFGQSNTEAFF	TGTGCCAGCAGCTTTGGACAGTCGAACACTGAAGCTTTCTTT
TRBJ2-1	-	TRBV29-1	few	CSVQKGLSSYNEQFF	TGCAGCGTCCAAAAAGGATTGAGCTCCTACAATGAGCAGTTCTTC
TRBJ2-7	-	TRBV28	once	CAGSLFPLPVQYF	TGTGCCGGCAGTTTATTCCCCCTGCCCGTGCAGTACTTC
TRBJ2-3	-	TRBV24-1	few	CATSDLRFGDTQYF	TGTGCCACCAGTGATTTGCGTTTCGGAGATACGCAGTATTTT
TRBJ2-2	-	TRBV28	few	CASSPIFGGQTGELFF	TGTGCCAGCAGTCCGATTTTCGGGGGCCAGACCGGGGAGCTGTTTTTT
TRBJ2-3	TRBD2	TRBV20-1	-	CSAHKLAGASTDTQYF	TGCAGTGCTCACAAGCTAGCGGGGGCCTCCACAGATACGCAGTATTTT
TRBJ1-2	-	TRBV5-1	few	CASSLEKGEGYTF	TGCGCCAGCAGCTTGGAAAAGGGCGAGGGCTACACCTTC
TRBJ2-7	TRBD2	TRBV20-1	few	CSSSISGRYPYEQYF	TGCAGTAGCTCAATTAGCGGGAGGTACCCCTACGAGCAGTACTTC
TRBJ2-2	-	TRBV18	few	CASSPSVTGELFF	TGTGCCAGCTCACCTAGCGTCACCGGGGAGCTGTTTTTT
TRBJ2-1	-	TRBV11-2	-	CASSLGQLPTNEQFF	TGTGCCAGCAGCCTAGGTCAGCTCCCAACCAATGAGCAGTTCTTC
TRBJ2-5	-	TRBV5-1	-	CASSLAGVRETQYF	TGCGCCAGCAGCTTGGCAGGGGTGCGAGAGACCCAGTATTTC
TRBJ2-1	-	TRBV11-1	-	CASSLPPRLVGVYNEQFF	TGTGCCAGCAGCTTACCCCCCAGACTAGTGGGAGTATACAATGAGCAGTTCTTC
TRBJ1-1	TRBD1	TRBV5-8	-	CASSRTGSVMGTAEAFF	TGTGCCAGCAGCCGGACAGGGTCGGTTATGGGCACTGCTGAAGCTTTCTTT
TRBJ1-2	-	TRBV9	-	CASSVATASYGYTF	TGTGCCAGCAGCGTAGCTACGGCAAGCTATGGCTACACCTTC